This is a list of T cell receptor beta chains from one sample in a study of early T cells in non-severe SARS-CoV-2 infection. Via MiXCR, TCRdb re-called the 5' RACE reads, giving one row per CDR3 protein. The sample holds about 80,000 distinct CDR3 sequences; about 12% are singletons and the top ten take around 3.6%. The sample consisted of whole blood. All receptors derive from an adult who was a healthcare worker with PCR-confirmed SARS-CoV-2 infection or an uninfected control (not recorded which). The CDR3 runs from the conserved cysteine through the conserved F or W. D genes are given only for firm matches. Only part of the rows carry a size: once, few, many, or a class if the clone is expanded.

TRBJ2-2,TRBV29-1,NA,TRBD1,TGCAGCGTGGACAGGGGTAACACCGGGGAGCTGTTTTTT,CSVDRGNTGELFF
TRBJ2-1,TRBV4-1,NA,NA,TGCGCCAGCAGCCCGTCGATGTCCCAGGGGAATGAGCAGTTCTTC,CASSPSMSQGNEQFF
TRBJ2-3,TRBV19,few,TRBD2,TGTGCCAGTAGTATTGGTAGCGGGAGGACAGATACGCAGTATTTT,CASSIGSGRTDTQYF
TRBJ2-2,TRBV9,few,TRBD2,TGTGCCAGCAGCGTAATGACTAGCGGGACAACCGGGGAGCTGTTTTTT,CASSVMTSGTTGELFF
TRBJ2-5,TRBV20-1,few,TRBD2,TGCAGTGCCCCCCCAATCCTGAGCGGGAGGGGGATAGGAGAGACCCAGTACTTC,CSAPPILSGRGIGETQYF
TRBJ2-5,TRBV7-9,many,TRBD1,TGTGCCAGCAGCCCCTCCCTGGACAGGGGGGAGACCCAGTACTTC,CASSPSLDRGETQYF
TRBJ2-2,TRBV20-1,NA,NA,TGCAGTGTTGAGACCATCGGGGAGCTGTTTTTT,CSVETIGELFF
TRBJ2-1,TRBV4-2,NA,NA,TGTGCCAGCAGCCCACTTCTAAAGACCCAGGCCGGAAATGAGCAGTTCTTC,CASSPLLKTQAGNEQFF
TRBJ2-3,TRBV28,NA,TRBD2,TGTGCCAGCAGTCATATAGCGGGAATTCCGCTGGATACGCAGTATTTT,CASSHIAGIPLDTQYF
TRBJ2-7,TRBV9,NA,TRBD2,TGTGCCAGCAGCGTTGCGGGGACTAGCTCCTACGAGCAGTACTTC,CASSVAGTSSYEQYF
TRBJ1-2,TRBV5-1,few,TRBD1,TGCGCCAGCAGCTTGGGACAGGGAGGCGGCTACACCTTC,CASSLGQGGGYTF
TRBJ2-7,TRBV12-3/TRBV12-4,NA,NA,TGTGCCAGCAGTCGTCACGGGGCTAGTGGCGAGCAGTACTTC,CASSRHGASGEQYF
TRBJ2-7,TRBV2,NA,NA,TGTGCCAGTTCTCGACAGGGAGGGAGCGAGCAGTACTTC,CASSRQGGSEQYF
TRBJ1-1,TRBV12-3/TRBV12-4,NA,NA,TGTGCCAGCAGTTTTCAGGGATTGAACACTGAAGCTTTCTTT,CASSFQGLNTEAFF
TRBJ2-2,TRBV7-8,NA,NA,TGTGCCTGCAGTCGGTTCCTCGCCGGGGAGCTGTTTTTT,CACSRFLAGELFF
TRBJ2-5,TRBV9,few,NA,TGTGCCAGCAGCGTAGCAGGGCTACGGGAGACCCAGTACTTC,CASSVAGLRETQYF
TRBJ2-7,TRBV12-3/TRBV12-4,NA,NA,TGTGCCAGCCGAAGGAGCTCCTACGAGCAGTACTTC,CASRRSSYEQYF
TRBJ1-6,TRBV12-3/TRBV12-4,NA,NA,TGTGCCAGCAGTTTAGGGATAGAGTCACCCCTCCACTTT,CASSLGIESPLHF
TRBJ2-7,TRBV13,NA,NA,TGTGCCAGCAGCCTTCCGGGACATAGAAGGCAGTACTTC,CASSLPGHRRQYF
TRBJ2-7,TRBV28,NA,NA,TGTGCCAGCAGTTTGAGGGCAGTCTACGAGCAGTACTTC,CASSLRAVYEQYF
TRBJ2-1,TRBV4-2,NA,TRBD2,TGTGCCAGCAGCCAAGATCGGATAATTAGACTAGCGGGAGGCGAGCCGTCCAATGAGCAGTTCTTC,CASSQDRIIRLAGGEPSNEQFF
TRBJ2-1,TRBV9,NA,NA,TGTGCCAGCAGCGCCGAGCGGGCGTTCAATGAGCAGTTCTTC,CASSAERAFNEQFF
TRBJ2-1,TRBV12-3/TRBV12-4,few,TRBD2,TGTGGAAGCGGGAGGAGCTCCTACAATGAGCAGTTCTTC,CGSGRSSYNEQFF
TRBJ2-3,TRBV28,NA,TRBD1,TGTGCCAGCAGGGGACAGGGATACACAGATACGCAGTATTTT,CASRGQGYTDTQYF
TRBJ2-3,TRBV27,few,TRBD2,TGTGCCAGCACCCCGGGGACTAGCGGGATTGGGACAGATACGCAGTATTTT,CASTPGTSGIGTDTQYF
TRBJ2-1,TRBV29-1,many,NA,TGCAGCGTTGGAGCAGGCAATGAGCAGTTCTTC,CSVGAGNEQFF
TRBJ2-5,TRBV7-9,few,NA,TGTGCCAGCAGCTTAAATACCGAAGCAGAGACCCAGTACTTC,CASSLNTEAETQYF
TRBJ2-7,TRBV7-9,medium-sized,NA,TGTGCCAGCAGCCTTGGACCCGACGAGCAGTACTTC,CASSLGPDEQYF
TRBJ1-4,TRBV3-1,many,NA,TGTGCCAGCAGCCATCGTCCTGTTAGAGGTGAAAAACTGTTTTTT,CASSHRPVRGEKLFF
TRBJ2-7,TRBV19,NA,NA,TGTGCCAGTAGCAGACAGGACAGCTCCTACGAGCAGTACTTC,CASSRQDSSYEQYF
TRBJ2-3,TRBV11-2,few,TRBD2,TGTGCCAGCAGCTTAGATCAGATGGCGGGAGGTACAGATACGCAGTATTTT,CASSLDQMAGGTDTQYF
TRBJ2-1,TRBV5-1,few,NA,TGCGCCAGCCAGCTGGGGTCTTACAATGAGCAGTTCTTC,CASQLGSYNEQFF
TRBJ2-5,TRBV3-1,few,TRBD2,TGTGCCAGCAGCCAAGATCAAGCGGGAATACAAGAGACCCAGTACTTC,CASSQDQAGIQETQYF
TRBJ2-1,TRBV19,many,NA,TGTGCCAGTAGTATAGATAGCAGTCCCTCCTACAATGAGCAGTTCTTC,CASSIDSSPSYNEQFF
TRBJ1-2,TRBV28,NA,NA,TGTGCCAGCAGTTTTCGGGGGTATGGCTACACCTTC,CASSFRGYGYTF
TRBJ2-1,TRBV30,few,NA,TGTGCCTGGACGGGGGCGGATGAGCAGTTCTTC,CAWTGADEQFF
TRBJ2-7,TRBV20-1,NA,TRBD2,TGCAGTGCTAGACCCACTAGCGGGCCAACCTACGAGCAGTACTTC,CSARPTSGPTYEQYF
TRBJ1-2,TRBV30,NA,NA,TGTGCCTGGAGTGTGACAGGCCCAAACTATGGCTACACCTTC,CAWSVTGPNYGYTF
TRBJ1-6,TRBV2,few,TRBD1,TGTGCCAGCAGTGAAGCGGGACAGGGAAATTCACCCCTCCACTTT,CASSEAGQGNSPLHF
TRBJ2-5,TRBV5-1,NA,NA,TGCGCCAGCAGCTCACAGTCGTACCAAGAGACCCAGTACTTC,CASSSQSYQETQYF
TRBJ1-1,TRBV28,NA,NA,TGTGCCAGCATTTTTACGGGGCTCTCTGAAGCTTTCTTT,CASIFTGLSEAFF
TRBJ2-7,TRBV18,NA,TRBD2,TGTGCCAGCTCACCGAGCGGGAGGGCTCCCTACGAGCAGTACTTC,CASSPSGRAPYEQYF
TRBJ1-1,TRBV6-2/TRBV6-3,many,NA,TGTGCCTCCCGCCCTGAGGGGGAGAAGGCTTTCTTT,CASRPEGEKAFF
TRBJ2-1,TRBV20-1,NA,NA,TGCAGTGCTAAGGGGACTGCCTACAATGAGCAGTTCTTC,CSAKGTAYNEQFF
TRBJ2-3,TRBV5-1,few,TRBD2,TGCGCCAGCAGCTCGACTAGCGGGATAACAGATACGCAGTATTTT,CASSSTSGITDTQYF
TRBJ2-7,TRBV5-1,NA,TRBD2,TGCGCCAGCAGCTTAGGCAGCGGGGGTGGCTCCTACGAGCAGTACTTC,CASSLGSGGGSYEQYF
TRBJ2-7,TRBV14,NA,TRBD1,TGTGCCAGCAGCCCACGCACGACAGGGGGAGTTTACGAGCAGTACTTC,CASSPRTTGGVYEQYF
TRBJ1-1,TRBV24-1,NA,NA,TGTGCCACCAGTGATAGTGACGGCACTGAAGCTTTCTTT,CATSDSDGTEAFF
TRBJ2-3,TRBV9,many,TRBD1,TGTGCCAGCAGCCGGACAGGGCACGACGCAGATACGCAGTATTTT,CASSRTGHDADTQYF
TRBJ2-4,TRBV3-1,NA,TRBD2,TGTGCCAGCAGCCAAGTGGGCGGAGCGGGGGGCAGGAGAAAGTACTTC,CASSQVGGAGGRRKYF